One TCR beta chain is described in this entry. This clonotype has only a few counts. No antigen is known for it. Per-base qualities were not stored, and no clone one base away is much larger. The germline ends are 12 bases apart after V is trimmed by 6 bases and J by 1 base. Reading the germline V gene (reference sequence) gives CDR1 MNHEY and CDR2 SMNVEV. The CDR3 holds 14 amino acids from the cysteine to the phenylalanine. The entry retains the CDR3 DNA only, 42 bases that are in frame from base 1. This sample was included in a study of T cell repertoires in cytomegalovirus infection (dated by TCRdb to about 2019). Concerning the study at large: The peptide stimulations were aimed at well-studied HLA-B-restricted epitopes as well as recently identified HLA-C-restricted CMV epitopes, whose presentation resists viral immunomodulation. Donor HLA type was relevant to the analysis, as public TCR beta signatures indicated carriage of CMV infection together with the matching HLA type. General study outcomes and caveats: In both this cohort and an independent roughly 350-donor cohort, the cumulative frequency of public TCR beta family members distinguished carriers of CMV infection plus the relevant HLA type. In the ex vivo response, HLA-C-restricted CMV-specific TCR beta clonotypes were dominant, and in two of eight donors the single most frequent clonotype came from this HLA-C-restricted group.

TCRdb lists the instrument as Illumina HiSeq 1500. Starting from the raw public reads, TCRdb applied fastp trimming at Q25, assembled clones with MiXCR and retained in-frame beta chains. Rows are unified per CDR3 protein, each entry keeping the most common DNA and genes. Counted in this sample were approximately 76,000 distinct CDR3 sequences; roughly a quarter of them appeared once. The ten largest clones represent about 50% of the sample. The sample's treatment or condition label, decoded: in vitro stimulation with specific CMV peptide epitopes to enrich CMV-specific T cells. The sequencing used CD8+ T cells from cultured PBMCs, collected from culture after CMV antigen stimulation. The TCR was taken from a human donor in good health (CMV status not recorded). Some clones in this sample may be carry-over from other donors' samples. This receptor chain uses TRBV27 and TRBJ2-5; the D call is possibly TRBD1 or TRBD2, each sharing 5 bases. The DNA sequence is given as TGTGCCAGCAGGCCGGGGACCTCCCAAGAGACCCAGTACTTC. Its translation reads: CASRPGTSQETQYF.